The clone carrying this T cell receptor (beta chain) is medium-sized in the sample. Its antigen is unidentified. Time point denoted: week 11, during vaccination. Doses of 300 ug of mutant IDH1 20-mer peptide were given with topical imiquimod. The CDR3 covers 12 residues. Germline V gene data show CDR1 as WNHNN and CDR2 as SYGVQD (reference sequence). With V trimmed by 4 bases and J by 8 bases, 3 bases remained unmatched. This specimen belongs to a study of a mutant IDH1 vaccine in newly diagnosed glioma. Study background: Sex distribution of treated patients was roughly 62% male and about 40% female; mean age was around 42 years. Most patients had radiochemotherapy with temozolomide before enrollment; others had one alone.

Clones were read by immunoSEQ multiplex PCR, and TCRdb kept only the in-frame ones, dropping some. The table has about 31,000 clones, approximately 78% seen once. This material consisted of PBMCs, taken from a glioma patient whose treatment included an IDH1 peptide vaccine. The V call is TRBV10-1, the J call TRBJ1-1, with 8 positions matching TRBD1. This TCR was sampled from a man aged 25-40 years with glioma. In DNA, the CDR3 is TGCGCCAGCAGTGCAGGGGGCCGGGAAGCTTTCTTT. Residues: CASSAGGREAFF.